This T cell receptor (beta chain) was recorded in a study of OX40 agonist ivuxolimab in advanced cancers. About the study: Patients received ivuxolimab, an agonistic anti-OX40 (CD134) antibody. Approximately 41% of patients had received prior checkpoint inhibitor therapy. Findings of the study overall: No antigen was identified for the clonally expanded peripheral T cells.

Comments on this clone: Its antigen is unidentified.

CDR1 is SGHNT and CDR2 is YYREEE in the germline V gene (reference sequence). This CDR3 comprises 15 residues. The V gene lost 3 bases and the J gene lost 1 base, with 13 bases spanning the gap. The data were produced by immunoSEQ multiplex PCR, yet TCRdb's version contains in-frame clones alone and is incomplete. The table includes fewer than 70,000 clones, around nine tenths detected once. This TCR was sampled from an adult with an advanced solid tumor such as melanoma, head and neck, liver or kidney cancer. The sample in question was CD4+ or CD8+ T cells sorted from blood, obtained in a trial of the OX40 agonist ivuxolimab. This chain uses TRBV5-4 with TRBJ2-5; D remains ambiguous. In DNA, the CDR3 is TGTGCCAGCAGCTCGCCTAAAGGTGCCCAAGAGACCCAGTACTTC. This translates into CASSSPKGAQETQYF.